One sample yielded the 29 T cell receptor beta chains listed below, sequenced in a study of cytomegalovirus exposure and HLA in healthy donors. PCR used 60 Vbeta primers and 13 Jbeta primers. This table comes from immunoSEQ multiplex PCR, and its TCRdb copy is limited to in-frame clones, with some not included. The ten top clones account for around 2.2%, within a sample of more than 95,000 clones. Sequenced material: PBMCs. Every receptor here comes from a man aged 40-49 years in good health and CMV-seronegative.

The chain recombines TRBV7-3 with TRBJ1-4, with D unresolved. V was pared by 5 bases and J by 8 bases, with 12 bases between. The CDR3 totals 13 residues. In germline, CDR1 is SGHTA, CDR2 FQGTGA. Here the CDR3 reads CASSPTPGEKLFF. The CDR3 nucleotides are TGTGCCAGCAGCCCTACTCCGGGGGAAAAACTGTTTTTT.

The rearrangement joins TRBV27 to TRBJ1-2, with 7 bases fitting TRBD1. Germline CDR1 MNHEY, CDR2 SMNVEV (reference sequence). The CDR3 sequence is 14 residues long. The J segment lost 5 bases and the V segment lost 2 bases, leaving 5 bases of the junction unmatched. Written as DNA, the CDR3 is TGTGCCAGCAGTTTAACGGACAGGCGGTATGGCTACACCTTC. Translation: CASSLTDRRYGYTF.

This chain uses TRBV6-1 with TRBJ2-7; 12 nucleotides align to TRBD2. Trimming cost V 2 bases and J 1 base; bases outside gene matches: 9. The CDR3 is 18 residues long. Looked up from germline, CDR1 is MNHNS and CDR2 is SASEGT. The CDR3 coding sequence is TGTGCCAGCAGTGAAAATCCTAGCGGGAGGGTATTGTCCTACGAGCAGTACTTC. Translation: CASSENPSGRVLSYEQYF.

The gene calls are TRBV28 and TRBJ1-3, with 7 positions matching TRBD1. The ends lost 6 bases at V and 4 bases at J; junction bases unmatched: 12. Germline lookup yields CDR1 MDHEN and CDR2 SYDVKM. The CDR3 covers 16 residues. The CDR3 region has the DNA TGTGCCAGCAGCACTACTCGACAGGGTCGAGGAAACACCATATATTTT. This translates into CASSTTRQGRGNTIYF.

The chain joins TRBV30 to TRBJ1-4; 11 nucleotides line up with TRBD1. Germline CDR1 is GTSNPN and CDR2 is SVGIG (reference sequence). This CDR3 spans 16 amino acids. The V gene end was trimmed by 2 bases and the J gene end by 7 bases; junction bases not matched to a gene: 9. CDR3 residues: CAWSTLRTGGREKLFF. CDR3 coding DNA: TGTGCCTGGAGTACCCTTCGGACAGGGGGCCGTGAAAAACTGTTTTTT.

The rearrangement links TRBV10-1 to TRBJ1-4; TRBD1 matches 10 bases. This CDR3 is built from 15 residues. Germline assignment: CDR1 WNHNN and CDR2 SYGVQD (reference sequence). V was pared by 4 bases and J by 8 bases, with 7 bases of the junction left unmatched. For the CDR3, the DNA is TGCGCCAGCAGTGGGGGGGACAGGGGTGGAGAAAAACTGTTTTTT. Its translation: CASSGGDRGGEKLFF.

The chain uses TRBV5-1 and TRBJ2-5; D not resolved. Germline assignment: CDR1 SGHRS and CDR2 YFSETQ. The V and J ends lost 1 base and 1 base respectively, with 11 bases between them. This CDR3 is built from 15 residues. CDR3 nucleotides: TGCGCCAGCAGCTTGAGTTACGGCGGCCAAGAGACCCAGTACTTC. Translating gives CASSLSYGGQETQYF.

This chain connects TRBV4-3 to TRBJ2-3; 12 bases match TRBD2. This CDR3 contains 21 residues. The germline gives CDR1 LGHNA, CDR2 YSLEER. V shed 0 bases, J shed 2 bases, and the junction held 15 bases outside the gene matches. CDR3 DNA sequence: TGCGCCAGCAGCCAAGACCCCCCTAGCGGGAGGGCCTCGGTCACCACAGATACGCAGTATTTT. Its translation: CASSQDPPSGRASVTTDTQYF.

Comment on this clone: The junction departs from the called germline gene at one end, perhaps through a read error. The chain joins TRBV10-1 to TRBJ2-7, with TRBD2 matching 7 bases. This CDR3 has 14 amino acids. The germline V gene encodes CDR1 WNHNN and CDR2 SYGVQD (reference sequence). The CDR3 here is CTSGGRGLSYEQYF. CDR3 DNA: TGCACCAGCGGAGGACGGGGACTATCCTACGAGCAGTACTTC.

The J gene is TRBJ1-5, the V gene TRBV9, with D perhaps TRBD1 (5 bases). The CDR3 runs to 15 residues. The ends were cut back, 4 bases at V and 0 bases at J, with 11 bases in the middle. Germline assignment: CDR1 SGDLS and CDR2 YYNGEE. This chain's CDR3 is CASSPWGSSNQPQHF. The DNA for the CDR3 is TGTGCCAGCAGCCCCTGGGGCAGTAGCAATCAGCCCCAGCATTTT.

V is TRBV5-8 and J is TRBJ2-2, with D possibly matching TRBD1 (6 bases). Germline lookup yields CDR1 SGHTS and CDR2 YDEGEE. There are 17 residues in the CDR3. Trimming stripped 0 bases from V and 2 bases from J, with 14 bases between. The CDR3 DNA reads as TGTGCCAGCAGCTTGGCCGTGGGGGCAATTAACACCGGGGAGCTGTTTTTT. Translating gives CASSLAVGAINTGELFF.

The J gene is TRBJ2-1, the V gene TRBV5-1, with 7 nucleotides matching TRBD2. Germline-derived CDR1 and CDR2 are SGHRS and YFSETQ. V lost 0 bases to trimming and J lost 9 bases; unmatched junction nucleotides: 6. The CDR3 consists of 14 residues. In DNA, the CDR3 is TGCGCCAGCAGCTTGGACCCGGGGGGTAGTGAGCAGTTCTTC. Translated: CASSLDPGGSEQFF.

The rearrangement links TRBV19 to TRBJ2-1; 10 nucleotides align to TRBD2. V lost 6 bases, J lost 12 bases, and 11 bases stayed unmatched. This CDR3 region has 14 residues. Germline V gene data show CDR1 as LNHDA and CDR2 as SQIVND (reference sequence). CDR3 sequence reads: CASSLAGVVPGQFF. The DNA of the CDR3 is TGTGCCAGTAGCCTAGCGGGGGTCGTCCCGGGGCAGTTCTTC.

The chain employs TRBV29-1 and TRBJ1-1; TRBD1 is a possible D gene (6 bases). Trimming removed 3 bases at V and 7 bases at J, with 15 bases between. Germline CDR1 and CDR2: SQVTM and ANQGSEA. There are 13 residues in the CDR3. CDR3 residues: CSVDHLRQDEAFF. The CDR3 bases are TGCAGCGTTGATCACCTCCGACAGGATGAAGCTTTCTTT.

V usage is TRBV5-6 and J usage is TRBJ1-2; D might be TRBD1 (6 bases). Trimming cost V 0 bases and J 7 bases, with 16 bases left between them. Germline CDR1 reads SGHDT; CDR2 reads YYEEEE. The CDR3 is made up of 15 amino acids. CDR3 region: CASSLGGGLNPGYTF. The CDR3 DNA reads as TGTGCCAGCAGCTTGGGCGGGGGCCTTAACCCTGGCTACACCTTC.

The chain carries TRBV19 and TRBJ1-2; D unresolved. Germline CDR1 reads LNHDA; CDR2 reads SQIVND (reference sequence). The CDR3 has 12 amino acids. Deletions cut 5 bases from V and 4 bases from J, with 8 bases between. The CDR3, as DNA: TGTGCCAGTAGTCGGGAGGGCTATGGCTACACCTTC. Translated: CASSREGYGYTF.

The rearrangement links TRBV30 to TRBJ2-2, with D possibly being TRBD1 (6 bases). V was shortened by 3 bases and J by 3 bases, with 8 bases between the two germline ends. The CDR3 totals 13 residues. The germline V gene encodes CDR1 GTSNPN and CDR2 SVGIG (reference sequence). The CDR3 bases are TGTGCCTGGAGAACAGGGTACACCGGGGAGCTGTTTTTT. Encoded protein: CAWRTGYTGELFF. Based on the CDR3 plus reference TRBV30 and TRBJ2-2, the full variable domain is SQTIHQWPATLVQPVGSPLSLECTVEGTSNPNLYWYRQAAGRGLQLLFYSVGIGQISSEVPQNLSASRPQDRQFILSSKKLLLSDSGFYLCAWRTGYTGELFFGEGSRLTVL.

This chain uses TRBV5-1 with TRBJ2-6; D is unclear. CDR1 and CDR2 (germline): SGHRS, YFSETQ. This CDR3 contains 16 residues. V shed 1 base and J shed 0 bases, with 8 bases lying between them. The CDR3 DNA follows: TGCGCCAGCAGCTTGAATTCCGTCTCTGGGGCCAACGTCCTGACTTTC. Translating it yields CASSLNSVSGANVLTF.

The chain couples TRBV11-3 to TRBJ2-2; weak D call: TRBD2 (5 bases). The CDR3 runs 14 residues. The V and J ends lost 3 bases and 7 bases respectively, with 12 bases between them. CDR1 SGHNT and CDR2 YENEEA come from the germline V gene. The CDR3 loop is CASSFSSEGGELFF. CDR3 sequence (DNA): TGTGCCAGCAGCTTCTCCAGCGAGGGCGGGGAGCTGTTTTTT.

CDR3 sequence (DNA): TGTGCCAGCAGTGAACTACAGTTTGGTCTTGATACGCAGTATTTT. This sequence encodes CASSELQFGLDTQYF. This rearrangement joins TRBV6-1 to TRBJ2-3; D not resolved. The V end lost 2 bases, the J end lost 6 bases, and 15 bases lay between the germline ends. Germline CDR1 is MNHNS and CDR2 is SASEGT. The CDR3 is made up of 15 amino acids.

The chain employs TRBV27 and TRBJ2-7, with 10 bases fitting TRBD2. V shed 6 bases and J 3 bases; nucleotides not matched to a gene: 5. Germline V gene data show CDR1 as MNHEY and CDR2 as SMNVEV (reference sequence). This CDR3 has 14 amino acids. Here the CDR3 reads CASRRTSGYYEQYF. As DNA, the CDR3 is TGTGCCAGCAGGCGGACTAGCGGTTACTACGAGCAGTACTTC.

The chain combines TRBV19 with TRBJ2-2; D perhaps matches TRBD2 (6 bases). The CDR3 extends over 16 amino acids. V dropped 6 bases and J dropped 0 bases, with 14 bases sitting between them. Germline CDR1 is LNHDA and CDR2 is SQIVND (reference sequence). In nucleotides, the CDR3 is TGTGCCAGTAGCCCCCGCGGGGTTTCGAACACCGGGGAGCTGTTTTTT. This codes for CASSPRGVSNTGELFF.

The chain has TRBV11-2 and TRBJ1-1, with TRBD1 matching 8 bases. CDR1 is SGHAT, CDR2 FQNNGV, per germline. The CDR3 sequence is 13 residues long. Trimming took 5 bases from V and 10 from J; bases not matched to a gene: 9. This CDR3 reads CASSLDRVNRAFF. For the CDR3, the DNA is TGTGCCAGCAGCCTGGACAGGGTAAACCGAGCTTTCTTT.

The V call is TRBV5-1, the J call TRBJ2-3; 13 nucleotides align to TRBD2. The V gene's germline CDR1 is SGHRS and CDR2 YFSETQ. This CDR3 comprises 17 residues. The V gene end was trimmed by 5 bases and the J gene end by 1 base; junction bases not matched to a gene: 7. The CDR3 DNA follows: TGCGCCAGCAGGCAAACTAGCGGGAGGGCCGGCACAGATACGCAGTATTTT. This sequence encodes CASRQTSGRAGTDTQYF.

V and J are TRBV11-2 and TRBJ2-3, with D hard to call. This CDR3 contains 14 residues. V gave up 5 bases and J gave up 0 bases, with 9 bases separating them. Germline-derived CDR1 and CDR2 are SGHAT and FQNNGV. CDR3 nucleotides: TGTGCCAGCAGCACACCTTCTAGCACAGATACGCAGTATTTT. This codes for CASSTPSSTDTQYF.

The V and J genes are TRBV7-2 and TRBJ1-2; D is uncertain. The CDR3 covers 12 residues. CDR1 and CDR2 (germline): SGHTA, FQGNSA. V gave up 5 bases and J gave up 7 bases, with 11 bases separating them. This CDR3 is CASSPSTSGYTF. The CDR3 DNA sequence: TGTGCCAGCAGCCCCAGTACCAGTGGCTACACCTTC.

V is TRBV5-4 and J is TRBJ2-5; 8 bases are a match to TRBD2. The CDR3 has 14 residues. The ends lost 0 bases at V and 5 bases at J; junction bases unmatched: 3. CDR1 is SGHNT and CDR2 is YYREEE in the germline V gene (reference sequence). CDR3 sequence reads: CASSLAGGRETQYF. The CDR3 coding sequence is TGTGCCAGCAGCTTGGCGGGAGGGAGGGAGACCCAGTACTTC.

V gene TRBV18 combines with J gene TRBJ1-2; 8 bases line up with TRBD1. After removal of 4 bases from V and 5 bases from J, the junction contained 6 bases not matched to a gene. Per the germline V gene, CDR1 is KGHSH and CDR2 is LQKENI. The CDR3 spans 14 residues. DNA of the CDR3: TGTGCCAGCTCACTAACGGGACAGGAATATGGCTACACCTTC. Protein sequence: CASSLTGQEYGYTF.

The V and J genes are TRBV5-1 and TRBJ2-1, with 12 nucleotides matching TRBD2. The CDR3 consists of 18 residues. After removal of 4 bases from V and 0 bases from J, the junction contained 8 bases not matched to a gene. In germline, CDR1 is SGHRS, CDR2 YFSETQ. The DNA for the CDR3 is TGCGCCAGCAGCCACGGGCTAGCGGGAGGGTTCTCCTACAATGAGCAGTTCTTC. Amino acid sequence: CASSHGLAGGFSYNEQFF.